This TCR beta chain emerged from a study of T cell responses to AZD1222 COVID-19 vaccine. General study results and limits: Repertoires were obtained solely post-peak T cell response.

In its sample, this clone was seen once. Its cognate antigen is unknown. This specimen includes other DNA sequences encoding the same CDR3. CDR1 and CDR2 from the germline V gene are LGHDT and YNNKEL (reference sequence). The CDR3 totals 12 residues. V lost 5 bases and J lost 6, with 8 bases in between. Assay: immunoSEQ multiplex PCR; the TCRdb copy retains only in-frame clones and omits some. The sample holds about 200,000 clones, roughly 92% seen once. The sample here was peripheral blood, taken 28 days after the second dose of the MenACWY control vaccine. This sequence originates from an adult who received the MenACWY meningococcal vaccine as a control. This chain uses TRBV3-1 (or the pseudogene TRBV3-2) with TRBJ1-5; D gene uncertain. CDR3 in DNA: TGTGCCAGCAGCACGGGGAGTCAGCCCCAGCATTTT. As protein: CASSTGSQPQHF.